The source of this T cell receptor beta chain is a study of OX40 agonist ivuxolimab in advanced cancers. Cycle 7 day 1, cycle 4 day 1, and baseline were the timepoints at which blood was sampled. The sample holds a few counts of this clone. Sequenced by immunoSEQ multiplex PCR; TCRdb stores in-frame clones only, minus some. The sample holds approximately 69,000 clones; 60% to 85% are singletons and the top ten take about 2.1%. The input for sequencing was CD4+ or CD8+ T cells sorted from blood, taken in a trial of the OX40 agonist ivuxolimab. This clonotype was sampled from an adult with an advanced solid tumor such as melanoma, head and neck, liver or kidney cancer.

CDR3 sequence (DNA): TGTGCCAGCAGCCCTGGAGTGGGAGGGTCCTACAATGAGCAGTTCTTC. It is translated as CASSPGVGGSYNEQFF. The J gene is TRBJ2-1, the V gene TRBV5-5, with 7 bases that match TRBD2. V was clipped by 4 bases and J by 1 base; unmatched bases: 8. CDR1 and CDR2 (germline): SGHKS, YYEKEE (reference sequence). This CDR3 contains 16 residues.